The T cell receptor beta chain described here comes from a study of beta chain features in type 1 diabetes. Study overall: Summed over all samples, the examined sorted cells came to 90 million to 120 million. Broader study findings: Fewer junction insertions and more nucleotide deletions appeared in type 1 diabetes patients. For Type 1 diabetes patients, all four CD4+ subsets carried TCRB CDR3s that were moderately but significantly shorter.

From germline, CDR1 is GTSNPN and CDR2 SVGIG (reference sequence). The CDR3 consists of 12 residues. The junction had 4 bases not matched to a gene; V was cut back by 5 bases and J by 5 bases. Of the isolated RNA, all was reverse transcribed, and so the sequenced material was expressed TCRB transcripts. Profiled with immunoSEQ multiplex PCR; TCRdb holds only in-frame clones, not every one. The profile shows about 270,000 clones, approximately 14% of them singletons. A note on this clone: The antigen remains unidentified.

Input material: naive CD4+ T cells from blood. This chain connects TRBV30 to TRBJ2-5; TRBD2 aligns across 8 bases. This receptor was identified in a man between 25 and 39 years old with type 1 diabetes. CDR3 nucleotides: TGTGCCTGGTCGGGACTAGGTGAGACCCAGTACTTC. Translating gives CAWSGLGETQYF.